Shown below are 24 T cell receptor beta chains from a single sample sequenced in a study of T cell repertoires in ileal Crohn's disease. Clones were sequenced by immunoSEQ multiplex PCR, and TCRdb holds only the in-frame ones, with some missing. Counted here are more than 11,000 clones, less than 85% occurring once; the ten biggest clones make up over 4.5%. Sequenced input: ileal tissue. These receptors were obtained from an adult with Crohn's disease.

This chain connects TRBV28 to TRBJ1-4; D unclear. Trimming removed 5 bases from V and 3 bases from J, with 13 bases in between. Germline V gives CDR1 MDHEN, CDR2 SYDVKM. The CDR3 is made up of 15 amino acids. The CDR3 sequence: CASSPSAGANEKLFF. As DNA, the CDR3 is TGTGCCAGCAGTCCATCGGCTGGGGCTAATGAAAAACTGTTTTTT.

The chain links TRBV2 to TRBJ2-3, with 8 positions matching TRBD2. There are 16 residues in the CDR3. From germline, CDR1 is SNHLY and CDR2 FYNNEI. V lost 6 bases to trimming and J lost 0 bases; unmatched junction nucleotides: 8. In nucleotides, the CDR3 is TGTGCCAGCAGCCGATCCGGGACTAGGAGCACAGATACGCAGTATTTT. This encodes CASSRSGTRSTDTQYF.

The chain employs TRBV5-6 and TRBJ1-6, with D hard to call. V shed 1 base and J shed 7 bases, with 15 bases lying between them. CDR1 is SGHDT, CDR2 YYEEEE, per germline. The CDR3 covers 16 residues. The CDR3: CASSLRLGSGNSPLHF. CDR3 DNA sequence: TGTGCCAGCAGCTTGCGGTTAGGGTCGGGAAATTCACCCCTCCACTTT.

The chain combines TRBV18 with TRBJ2-5; a possible D gene is TRBD1 (6 bases). Looked up from germline, CDR1 is KGHSH and CDR2 is LQKENI. Trimming removed 0 bases at V and 4 bases at J, with 12 bases between. This CDR3 region has 15 residues. The DNA for the CDR3 is TGTGCCAGCTCACCACCTAACAGGGAGTCAGAGACCCAGTACTTC. It codes for CASSPPNRESETQYF. Drawing the rest from reference TRBV18 and TRBJ2-5, the complete variable domain is NAGVMQNPRHLVRRRGQEARLRCSPMKGHSHVYWYRQLPEEGLKFMVYLQKENIIDESGMPKERFSAEFPKEGPSILRIQQVVRGDSAAYFCASSPPNRESETQYFGPGTRLLVL.

The chain carries TRBV7-9 and TRBJ1-5; the D gene is possibly TRBD1 (5 bases). Germline assignment: CDR1 SEHNR and CDR2 FQNEAQ (reference sequence). CDR3 length: 17 residues. V shed 1 base and J shed 4 bases, with 17 bases lying between them. DNA of the CDR3: TGTGCCAGCAGCTTAGGGTCCACCGGGACCTTAAATCAGCCCCAGCATTTT. Its protein is CASSLGSTGTLNQPQHF. The variable domain in full, with the rest retrieved from reference TRBV7-9 and TRBJ1-5, is DTGVSQNPRHKITKRGQNVTFRCDPISEHNRLYWYRQTLGQGPEFLTYFQNEAQLEKSRLLSDRFSAERPKGSFSTLEIQRTEQGDSAMYLCASSLGSTGTLNQPQHFGDGTRLSIL.

The chain carries TRBV11-2 and TRBJ1-3; 8 bases fit TRBD1. Germline V gene data show CDR1 as SGHAT and CDR2 as FQNNGV. This CDR3 comprises 16 residues. The trim removed 4 bases at V and 0 bases at J, leaving 5 bases unmatched. The CDR3 DNA sequence: TGTGCCAGCAGCTCAACCACAGGGGGCTCTGGAAACACCATATATTTT. It yields the protein CASSSTTGGSGNTIYF.

The chain joins TRBV5-1 to TRBJ1-1; D is ambiguous. With 0 bases removed from V and 0 bases from J, the gap between germline ends came to 6 bases. In germline, CDR1 is SGHRS, CDR2 YFSETQ. The CDR3 runs 14 residues. The CDR3 sequence is CASSLDGMNTEAFF. Written as DNA, the CDR3 is TGCGCCAGCAGCTTGGACGGAATGAACACTGAAGCTTTCTTT.

The V and J genes are TRBV2 and TRBJ1-6; D may be TRBD1 (6 bases). Trimming pared 4 bases from V and 13 bases from J, leaving 17 bases between. The CDR3 sequence is 14 residues long. Germline V gene data show CDR1 as SNHLY and CDR2 as FYNNEI. The CDR3 spells CASSVGDKYRPLHF. The CDR3 nucleotides are TGTGCCAGCAGTGTCGGGGACAAGTATCGTCCCCTCCACTTT.

The gene calls are TRBV7-3 and TRBJ2-2, with TRBD1 identical over 8 bases. This CDR3 is 17 amino acids long. V was clipped by 1 base and J by 4 bases; unmatched bases: 8. The germline V gene encodes CDR1 SGHTA and CDR2 FQGTGA. CDR3 protein: CASSLNPQGGGTGELFF. Written as DNA, the CDR3 is TGTGCCAGCAGCTTAAACCCACAGGGGGGAGGCACCGGGGAGCTGTTTTTT.

J is TRBJ2-1 and V is TRBV5-6, with 9 bases aligning to TRBD2. CDR1 is SGHDT, CDR2 YYEEEE, per germline. Trimming removed 7 bases from V and 6 bases from J; junction bases left unmatched: 14. The CDR3 spans 16 residues. The DNA of the CDR3 is TGTGCCAGCCCCTCCTCCCTAGCGGGGAATCTCAATGAGCAGTTCTTC. Its translation: CASPSSLAGNLNEQFF.

The rearrangement uses TRBV15 and TRBJ1-4; no clear D gene. This CDR3 spans 16 amino acids. V was trimmed by 3 bases and J by 2 bases, leaving 13 bases between them. Looked up from germline, CDR1 is LNHNV and CDR2 is YYDKDF (reference sequence). The CDR3 nucleotides are TGTGCCACCAGCAGGAATGCCCCAGGTACTAATGAAAAACTGTTTTTT. As protein: CATSRNAPGTNEKLFF.

The sample holds one count of this clone. The chain recombines TRBV19 with TRBJ2-1; D is possibly TRBD1 (6 bases). The CDR3 is 17 amino acids. Germline V gene sequence: CDR1 LNHDA, CDR2 SQIVND (reference sequence). Trimming removed 5 bases from V and 9 bases from J, with 26 bases in between. The CDR3 nucleotides are TGTGCCAGTAGTCCTTCAATAAGTTCCACAAGGGGGTCTGAGCAGTTCTTC. This codes for CASSPSISSTRGSEQFF.

The chain links TRBV11-2 to TRBJ1-1; D is unresolved. From germline, CDR1 is SGHAT and CDR2 FQNNGV. V lost 1 base, J lost 3 bases, and 15 bases lay in between. The CDR3 length is 16 residues. The CDR3 loop is CASSLGLTVIDTEAFF. The CDR3 DNA reads as TGTGCCAGCAGCTTAGGTTTAACAGTGATCGACACTGAAGCTTTCTTT. Looking up the rest from reference TRBV11-2 and TRBJ1-1 gives the full variable domain: EAGVAQSPRYKIIEKRQSVAFWCNPISGHATLYWYQQILGQGPKLLIQFQNNGVVDDSQLPKDRFSAERLKGVDSTLKIQPAKLEDSAVYLCASSLGLTVIDTEAFFGQGTRLTVV.

The gene calls are TRBV6-1 and TRBJ2-7; D may be TRBD1 (7 bases). V lost 2 bases to trimming and J lost 1 base, with 9 bases between them. Germline loops: CDR1 MNHNS, CDR2 SASEGT. This CDR3 is 14 amino acids long. The CDR3 DNA sequence: TGTGCCAGCAGTGAACAGGGGGGTTCCTACGAGCAGTACTTC. It codes for CASSEQGGSYEQYF.

The V call is TRBV11-2, the J call TRBJ1-2, with a tentative D call TRBD1 (5 bases). The CDR3 length is 13 residues. Trimming cost V 5 bases and J 6 bases, with 13 bases left between them. Germline CDR1 SGHAT, CDR2 FQNNGV. This CDR3 is CASSPGQENGYTF. The CDR3 DNA is TGTGCCAGCAGCCCCGGACAAGAAAATGGCTACACCTTC.

The rearrangement links TRBV7-2 to TRBJ2-2; 9 bases are a match to TRBD1. Germline lookup yields CDR1 SGHTA and CDR2 FQGNSA. The ends lost 6 bases at V and 1 base at J; junction bases unmatched: 3. The CDR3 extends over 15 amino acids. In nucleotides, the CDR3 is TGTGCCAGCAGGGGACAGGGCTTGAACACCGGGGAGCTGTTTTTT. Translated: CASRGQGLNTGELFF.

The sample holds one count of this clone. V gene TRBV4-1 combines with J gene TRBJ1-6, with a tentative D call TRBD1 (5 bases). The V gene's germline CDR1 is MGHRA and CDR2 YSYEKL. The V and J ends lost 0 bases and 6 bases respectively, with 18 bases between them. The CDR3 contains 18 residues. CDR3 nucleotide sequence: TGCGCCAGCAGCCAAGAGCCAGGGCTCAATACTCCTAATTCACCCCTCCACTTT. Its protein product is CASSQEPGLNTPNSPLHF.

V is TRBV6-6 and J is TRBJ2-7; TRBD2 aligns across 8 bases. This CDR3 contains 14 residues. The ends lost 7 bases at V and 0 bases at J; junction bases unmatched: 5. Germline V CDR1 and CDR2: MNHNY, SVGAGI (reference sequence). In DNA form, the CDR3 reads TGTGCCAGCACCCCGGGGGGGAGCTCCTACGAGCAGTACTTC. Amino acid sequence: CASTPGGSSYEQYF.

The rearrangement joins TRBV30 to TRBJ1-6, with a possible D match to TRBD1 (5 bases). Looked up from germline, CDR1 is GTSNPN and CDR2 is SVGIG (reference sequence). Trimming took off 8 bases at V and 10 bases at J, with 15 bases between the two ends. The CDR3 is made up of 12 amino acids. The CDR3 sequence: CALGRDGSPLHF. The CDR3 DNA is TGTGCCCTGGGCAGGGATGGGTCACCCCTCCACTTT.

V usage is TRBV7-9 and J usage is TRBJ2-1; the match to TRBD2 covers 12 bases. The germline V gene has CDR1 SEHNR and CDR2 FQNEAQ (reference sequence). There are 15 residues in the CDR3. Trimming at V came to 2 bases and at J to 10 bases, leaving 6 bases not matched to a gene. CDR3 bases: TGTGCCAGCAGCTTAACGGCTAGCGGGGGGGTGGAGCAGTTCTTC. Translation gives CASSLTASGGVEQFF.

The chain links TRBV10-3 to TRBJ1-5; TRBD1 matches 10 bases. V trimming: 2 bases; J trimming: 9 bases; junction bases outside the gene matches: 7. Germline V gene data show CDR1 as ENHRY and CDR2 as SYGVKD. This CDR3 has 15 residues. As DNA, the CDR3 is TGTGCCATCAGTGAGGGGACAGGGGAATCGAGGCCCCAGCATTTT. It specifies CAISEGTGESRPQHF.

This rearrangement joins TRBV11-2 to TRBJ1-1; no reliable D call. Germline CDR1 and CDR2: SGHAT and FQNNGV. Between the trimmed V and J ends, which lost 8 bases and 6 bases, there was a span of 19 bases. The length of the CDR3 is 14 residues. CDR3 DNA sequence: TGTGCCAGCCGTATAAGTCCTTGGGGATCTGAAGCTTTCTTT. Translation gives CASRISPWGSEAFF.

The CDR3 region has the DNA TGTGCCAGCTCATCCCCCACGGGGGGCCGGACAGAGACCCAGTACTTC. Translating it yields CASSSPTGGRTETQYF. This sequence joins TRBV18 and TRBJ2-5, with a weak D call TRBD2 (7 bases). The V gene's germline CDR1 is KGHSH and CDR2 LQKENI. This CDR3 spans 16 amino acids. Trimming removed 5 bases at V and 4 bases at J, with 20 bases between.

The rearrangement joins TRBV30 to TRBJ1-5; 7 bases match TRBD1. The CDR3 totals 18 residues. Germline V gene data show CDR1 as GTSNPN and CDR2 as SVGIG (reference sequence). J gave up 0 bases and V 3 bases, and 14 bases lay outside the gene matches. CDR3: CAWSLGQGGTYSNQPQHF. CDR3 in DNA: TGTGCCTGGAGCCTGGGGCAGGGGGGGACTTATAGCAATCAGCCCCAGCATTTT. Complete variable domain (other parts from reference TRBV30 and TRBJ1-5): SQTIHQWPATLVQPVGSPLSLECTVEGTSNPNLYWYRQAAGRGLQLLFYSVGIGQISSEVPQNLSASRPQDRQFILSSKKLLLSDSGFYLCAWSLGQGGTYSNQPQHFGDGTRLSIL.